This T cell receptor beta chain comes out of a study of blood T cell repertoires in COVID-19. The overall study: Sites across the United States, Italy and Spain contributed samples from acute and convalescent COVID-19. Sources were T cells, B-cell-depleted T cells, or PBMCs; the material itself was cDNA or gDNA.

TCRdb's copy holds only in-frame clones and misses some; the assay was immunoSEQ multiplex PCR. Among approximately 61,000 clones, approximately 77% were seen once, and the ten largest hold about 32%. V shed 4 bases and J 6 bases; nucleotides not matched to a gene: 5. Germline CDR1 and CDR2: LGHDT and YNNKEL (reference sequence). The CDR3 has 14 amino acids. The rearrangement links TRBV3-1 (or the pseudogene TRBV3-2) to TRBJ1-1, with 10 bases that match TRBD1. Input material: peripheral blood. The sequence was collected from a human donor in a cohort sampled during active COVID-19. Here the CDR3 reads CASSLRTGGPEAFF. The CDR3 coding sequence is TGTGCCAGCAGCCTTCGGACAGGGGGACCTGAAGCTTTCTTT.